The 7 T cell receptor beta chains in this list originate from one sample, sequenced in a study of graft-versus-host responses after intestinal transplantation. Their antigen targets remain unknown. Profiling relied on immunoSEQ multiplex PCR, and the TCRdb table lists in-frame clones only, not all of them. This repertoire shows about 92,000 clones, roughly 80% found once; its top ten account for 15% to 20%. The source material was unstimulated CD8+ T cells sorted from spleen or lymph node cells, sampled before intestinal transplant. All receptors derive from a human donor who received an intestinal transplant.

CDR3 sequence: CASSPPGRGETQYF. For the CDR3, the DNA is TGTGCCAGCTCACCACCGGGGCGCGGGGAGACCCAGTACTTC. The rearrangement uses TRBV18 and TRBJ2-5; the D call may be TRBD1 or TRBD2 (5 bases each). Trimming stripped 0 bases from V and 5 bases from J, with 10 bases between. In germline, CDR1 is KGHSH, CDR2 LQKENI. This CDR3 comprises 14 residues.

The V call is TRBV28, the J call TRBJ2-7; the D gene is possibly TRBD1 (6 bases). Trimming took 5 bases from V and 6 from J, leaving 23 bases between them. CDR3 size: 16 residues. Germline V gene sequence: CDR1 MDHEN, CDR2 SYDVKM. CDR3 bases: TGTGCCAGCAGTCTGCGGACAGACTATAATTGGGGCGAGCAGTACTTC. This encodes CASSLRTDYNWGEQYF.

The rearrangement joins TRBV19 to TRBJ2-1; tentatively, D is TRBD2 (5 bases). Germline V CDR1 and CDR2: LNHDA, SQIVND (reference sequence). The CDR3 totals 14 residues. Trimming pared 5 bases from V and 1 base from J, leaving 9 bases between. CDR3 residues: CASSDGGSYNEQFF. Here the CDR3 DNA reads TGTGCCAGTAGTGATGGAGGTTCCTACAATGAGCAGTTCTTC.

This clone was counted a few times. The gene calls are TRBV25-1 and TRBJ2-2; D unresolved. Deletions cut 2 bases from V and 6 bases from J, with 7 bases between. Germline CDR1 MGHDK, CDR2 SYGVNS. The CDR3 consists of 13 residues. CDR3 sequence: CASSERPAGELFF. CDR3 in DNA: TGTGCCAGCAGTGAACGTCCGGCCGGGGAGCTGTTTTTT.

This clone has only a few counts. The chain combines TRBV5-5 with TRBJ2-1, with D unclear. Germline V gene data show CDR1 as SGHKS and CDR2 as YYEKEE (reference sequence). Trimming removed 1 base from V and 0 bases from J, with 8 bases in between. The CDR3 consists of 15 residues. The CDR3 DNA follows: TGTGCCAGCAGCTTGACTGGTAGCTCCTACAATGAGCAGTTCTTC. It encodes CASSLTGSSYNEQFF.

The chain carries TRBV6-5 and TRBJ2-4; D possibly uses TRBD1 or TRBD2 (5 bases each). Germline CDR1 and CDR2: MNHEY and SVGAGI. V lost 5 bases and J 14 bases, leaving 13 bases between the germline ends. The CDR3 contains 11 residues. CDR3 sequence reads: CASSEGRGEYF. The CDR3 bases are TGTGCCAGCAGTGAGGGCCGAGGGGAGTACTTC.

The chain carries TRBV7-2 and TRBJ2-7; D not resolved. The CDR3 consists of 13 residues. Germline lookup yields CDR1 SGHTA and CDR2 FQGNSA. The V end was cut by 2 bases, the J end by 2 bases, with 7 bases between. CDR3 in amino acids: CASSLFQAYEQYF. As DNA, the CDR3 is TGTGCCAGCAGCTTATTCCAGGCCTACGAGCAGTACTTC. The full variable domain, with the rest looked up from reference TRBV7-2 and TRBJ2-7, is GAGVSQSPSNKVTEKGKDVELRCDPISGHTALYWYRQSLGQGLEFLIYFQGNSAPDKSGLPSDRFSAERTGGSVSTLTIQRTQQEDSAVYLCASSLFQAYEQYFGPGTRLTVT.